One and the same sample provided the 11 T cell receptor beta chains below, sequenced in a study of blood T cell repertoires in COVID-19. Sequencing used immunoSEQ multiplex PCR; TCRdb keeps in-frame clones, though not all of them. The sample has 29,000 or so clones, around 84% seen once. The sample was peripheral blood. The origin of the receptors is a human donor in a cohort sampled during active COVID-19. The donor label of this sample is uncertain.

A few counts support this clone. The V and J genes are TRBV5-1 and TRBJ2-3, with 8 nucleotides matching TRBD1. V was clipped by 2 bases and J by 4 bases; unmatched bases: 0. The CDR3 runs 13 residues. CDR1 is SGHRS and CDR2 is YFSETQ in the germline V gene. The CDR3 DNA sequence: TGCGCCAGCAGCTTACAGGGGGCAGATACGCAGTATTTT. Translating gives CASSLQGADTQYF.

This chain links TRBV18 with TRBJ2-3, with 8 bases matching TRBD2. There are 18 residues in the CDR3. V lost 1 base, J lost 5 bases, and 14 bases stayed unmatched. Per the germline V gene, CDR1 is KGHSH and CDR2 is LQKENI. CDR3 sequence: CASSPQGSLAGLGDTQYF. As DNA, the CDR3 is TGTGCCAGCTCACCACAGGGTAGCCTAGCGGGCCTCGGAGATACGCAGTATTTT.

The CDR3 loop reads CAISESLAGAYEQYF. CDR3 in DNA: TGTGCCATCAGTGAGTCGTTAGCGGGAGCCTACGAGCAGTACTTC. The chain carries TRBV10-3 and TRBJ2-7; 9 nucleotides line up with TRBD2. The CDR3 totals 15 residues. V shed 0 bases, J shed 2 bases, and the junction held 2 bases outside the gene matches. The germline V gene has CDR1 ENHRY and CDR2 SYGVKD.

This clone was observed a handful of times. The rearrangement uses TRBV7-8 and TRBJ2-7; 9 nucleotides align to TRBD1. CDR1 is SGHVS and CDR2 is FQNEAQ in the germline V gene. The CDR3 is made up of 15 amino acids. After removal of 6 bases from V and 4 bases from J, the junction contained 10 bases not matched to a gene. CDR3 bases: TGTGCCAGCAGTTCACAGGGGGCGTCGGTGTACGAGCAGTACTTC. Residues: CASSSQGASVYEQYF.

The count of this clone is one. The chain joins TRBV10-3 to TRBJ2-3; D possibly corresponds to TRBD1 (5 bases). The CDR3 sequence is 12 residues long. Germline CDR1 and CDR2: ENHRY and SYGVKD. With 6 bases removed from V and 2 bases from J, the gap between germline ends came to 6 bases. The CDR3 protein is CAIRDNTDTQYF. In DNA, the CDR3 is TGTGCCATCAGGGACAACACAGATACGCAGTATTTT.

This clone was detected a few times. The CDR3 DNA is TGTGCCAGCAGTCCCCTTAATCAGCCCCAGCATTTT. Its translation: CASSPLNQPQHF. The V gene is TRBV12-3 or TRBV12-4, the J gene TRBJ1-5, with D uncertain. The CDR3 contains 12 residues. V gave up 5 bases and J gave up 4 bases, with 6 bases separating them.

The V and J genes are TRBV2 and TRBJ2-2; 7 bases are shared with TRBD1. Trimming took 5 bases from V and 6 from J; bases not matched to a gene: 9. Germline V gene sequence: CDR1 SNHLY, CDR2 FYNNEI. This CDR3 has 15 residues. CDR3 bases: TGTGCCAGCAGTATGGCAGGGGGAAATTCCGGGGAGCTGTTTTTT. Protein sequence: CASSMAGGNSGELFF.

The chain joins TRBV27 to TRBJ2-7; 7 bases agree with TRBD2. The CDR3 is made up of 13 amino acids. Germline lookup yields CDR1 MNHEY and CDR2 SMNVEV (reference sequence). J was trimmed by 7 bases and V by 5 bases; bases with no gene match: 8. CDR3 region: CASSPRPGGEQYF. The CDR3 DNA sequence: TGTGCCAGCAGTCCCCGGCCCGGGGGGGAGCAGTACTTC.

This rearrangement joins TRBV7-9 to TRBJ2-7; 9 bases align to TRBD1. V shed 5 bases, J shed 3 bases, and the junction held 8 bases outside the gene matches. Germline CDR1 reads SEHNR; CDR2 reads FQNEAQ (reference sequence). The CDR3 loop spans 15 amino acids. The CDR3 protein is CASSNRDRASYEQYF. The CDR3 bases are TGTGCCAGCAGCAATAGGGACAGGGCCAGCTACGAGCAGTACTTC.

The chain is built from TRBV18 and TRBJ2-3, with TRBD2 identical over 11 bases. From germline, CDR1 is KGHSH and CDR2 LQKENI. J was trimmed by 7 bases and V by 4 bases; bases with no gene match: 7. This CDR3 comprises 15 residues. CDR3 region: CASSQGLAVQNTQYF. CDR3 nucleotides: TGTGCCAGCTCACAGGGACTAGCGGTTCAGAATACGCAGTATTTT.

CDR3 DNA sequence: TGTGCCAGTCGAACGGGGCTAGCGGGTAACGGGGAGCTGTTTTTT. It specifies CASRTGLAGNGELFF. The V call is TRBV7-2, the J call TRBJ2-2; 8 bases agree with TRBD2. Looked up from germline, CDR1 is SGHTA and CDR2 is FQGNSA. CDR3 length equals 15 residues. The ends lost 9 bases at V and 7 bases at J; junction bases unmatched: 13.